These 9 T cell receptor beta chains originate from one sample sequenced in a study of blood T cells in healthy people across ages. With a J-beta primer mix and a sample-barcoded 5' primer, a second PCR ran roughly 6 to 11 cycles. TCRdb re-analysed the 5' RACE reads in MiXCR, keeping a single row per CDR3 protein. The table has hundreds of thousands of distinct CDR3 sequences, roughly three fifths seen once. Sequenced sample: blood. These receptors were collected from a man aged 40-50 years in good health.

This clonotype was seen just once. The chain links TRBV7-3 to TRBJ2-3; D unresolved. The germline V gene has CDR1 SGHTA and CDR2 FQGTGA. Trimming took off 2 bases at V and 2 bases at J, with 11 bases between the two ends. The CDR3 extends over 15 amino acids. CDR3 DNA: TGTGCCAGCAGCTTATTAGGACCCCCCACAGATACGCAGTATTTT. This codes for CASSLLGPPTDTQYF.

A single count supports this clonotype. The chain has TRBV20-1 and TRBJ1-2, with D maybe TRBD1 (6 bases). The germline V gene has CDR1 DFQATT and CDR2 SNEGSKA (reference sequence). The CDR3 runs 17 residues. For the CDR3, the DNA is TGCAGCGCAGGGGACCGAGCAAAACCCATTACTAACTATGGCTACACCTTC. Translated, it gives CSAGDRAKPITNYGYTF.

A single count supports this clonotype. This chain connects TRBV7-6 to TRBJ2-4, with 7 positions matching TRBD2. The tail of the sequence fits TRBJ2-7 better, so the J call may be wrong. CDR3 length equals 15 residues. Looked up from germline, CDR1 is SGHVS and CDR2 is FNYEAQ. Here the CDR3 DNA reads TGTGCCAGCAGCCTCGCTCCGGGACTAACCTACGAGCAGTACTTC. Translated: CASSLAPGLTYEQYF.

This clonotype was counted a few times. The chain carries TRBV7-2 and TRBJ2-5; 10 nucleotides align to TRBD2. The CDR3 length is 15 residues. The trim removed 5 bases at V and 1 base at J, leaving 4 bases unmatched. The germline CDR1 and CDR2 sequences are SGHTA and FQGNSA. In DNA, the CDR3 is TGTGCCAGCAGCCCCCTAGCGGGAGCCCAAGAGACCCAGTACTTC. This translates into CASSPLAGAQETQYF.

This clonotype has a handful of counts. This chain links TRBV24-1 with TRBJ2-7; perhaps TRBD1 as D (7 bases). The germline gives CDR1 KGHDR, CDR2 SFDVKD. Trimming took off 3 bases at V and 7 bases at J, with 21 bases between the two ends. CDR3 length equals 16 residues. As DNA, the CDR3 is TGTGCCACCAGTGATCCAGCTCAGGGGGGTATAAATGAGCAGTACTTC. Protein: CATSDPAQGGINEQYF.

This clonotype was found a few times. The V gene is TRBV7-2, the J gene TRBJ2-3; D is uncertain. Germline CDR1 SGHTA, CDR2 FQGNSA. Trimming took 1 base from V and 9 from J, leaving 17 bases between them. CDR3 length equals 15 residues. CDR3: CASSLGGWQMLTQYF. For the CDR3, the DNA is TGTGCCAGCAGCTTAGGAGGTTGGCAAATGTTGACGCAGTATTTT. Together with reference TRBV7-2 and TRBJ2-3, the CDR3 gives the full variable domain: GAGVSQSPSNKVTEKGKDVELRCDPISGHTALYWYRQSLGQGLEFLIYFQGNSAPDKSGLPSDRFSAERTGGSVSTLTIQRTQQEDSAVYLCASSLGGWQMLTQYFGPGTRLTVL.

The chain uses TRBV28 and TRBJ2-7; D ambiguous. The V gene lost 9 bases and the J gene lost 4 bases, with 13 bases spanning the gap. Germline lookup yields CDR1 MDHEN and CDR2 SYDVKM. This CDR3 is built from 12 residues. The DNA for the CDR3 is TGTGCCAGTACAGATACCGGTTACGAGCAGTACTTC. Translating it yields CASTDTGYEQYF.

J is TRBJ2-7 and V is TRBV2; D may be TRBD1 (6 bases). The germline V and J ends were trimmed by 8 bases and 0 bases, with 11 bases remaining between them. Germline-derived CDR1 and CDR2 are SNHLY and FYNNEI. CDR3 length: 13 amino acids. CDR3 nucleotide sequence: TGTGCCAGCGGAGACAGGAGCTCCTACGAGCAGTACTTC. It encodes CASGDRSSYEQYF. Complete variable domain (other parts from reference TRBV2 and TRBJ2-7): EPEVTQTPSHQVTQMGQEVILRCVPISNHLYFYWYRQILGQKVEFLVSFYNNEISEKSEIFDDQFSVERPDGSNFTLKIRSTKLEDSAMYFCASGDRSSYEQYFGPGTRLTVT.

This chain uses TRBV20-1 with TRBJ2-1; D gene unclear. Trimming pared 8 bases from V and 0 bases from J, leaving 11 bases between. The CDR3 has 13 amino acids. Looked up from germline, CDR1 is DFQATT and CDR2 is SNEGSKA (reference sequence). CDR3 in DNA: TGCAGTCCGGACGGCAGCTCCTACAATGAGCAGTTCTTC. Translated: CSPDGSSYNEQFF.